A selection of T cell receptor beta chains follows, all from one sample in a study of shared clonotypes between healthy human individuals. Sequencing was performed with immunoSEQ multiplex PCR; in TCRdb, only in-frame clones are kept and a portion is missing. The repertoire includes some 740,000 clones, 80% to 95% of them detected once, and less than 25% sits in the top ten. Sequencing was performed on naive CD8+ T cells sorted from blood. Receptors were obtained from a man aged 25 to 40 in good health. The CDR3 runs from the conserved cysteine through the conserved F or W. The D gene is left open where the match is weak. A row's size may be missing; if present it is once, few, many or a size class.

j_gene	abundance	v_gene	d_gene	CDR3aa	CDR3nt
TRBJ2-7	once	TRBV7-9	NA	CASSPLDPPYEQYF	TGTGCCAGCTCACCCCTCGATCCCCCCTACGAGCAGTACTTC
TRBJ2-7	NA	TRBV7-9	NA	CASSLGGENTYEQYF	TGTGCCAGCAGCTTAGGAGGAGAAAACACCTACGAGCAGTACTTC
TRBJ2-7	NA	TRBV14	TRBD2	CASSHHMLAGNSYEQYF	TGTGCCAGCAGCCACCATATGTTAGCGGGAAACTCCTACGAGCAGTACTTC
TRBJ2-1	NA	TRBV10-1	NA	CASSVRVNEQFF	TGCGCCAGCAGTGTACGGGTCAATGAGCAGTTCTTC
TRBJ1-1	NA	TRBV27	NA	CASSFGGSGTEAFF	TGTGCCAGCAGTTTTGGGGGCTCGGGCACTGAAGCTTTCTTT
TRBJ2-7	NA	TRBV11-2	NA	CASSLGGHGTLAVYEQYF	TGTGCCAGCAGCTTAGGAGGCCACGGGACTCTAGCAGTCTACGAGCAGTACTTC
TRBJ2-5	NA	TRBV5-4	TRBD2	CASSLLGLIQETQYF	TGTGCCAGCAGCTTGCTGGGACTAATCCAAGAGACCCAGTACTTC
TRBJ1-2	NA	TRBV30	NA	CAWSPGVFNYGYTF	TGTGCCTGGAGTCCAGGGGTCTTTAACTATGGCTACACCTTC
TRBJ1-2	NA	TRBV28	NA	CASSLKQGYYGYTF	TGTGCCAGCAGTTTAAAACAGGGCTACTATGGCTACACCTTC
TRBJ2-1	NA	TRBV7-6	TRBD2	CASRKAGGPGNEQFF	TGTGCCAGCAGGAAAGCGGGAGGACCCGGCAATGAGCAGTTCTTC
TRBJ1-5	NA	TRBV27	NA	CASSPAGNLRVDQPQHF	TGTGCCAGCAGTCCCGCCGGGAACCTCAGAGTGGATCAGCCCCAGCATTTT
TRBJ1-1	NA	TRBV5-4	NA	CASSLEGGRNTEAFF	TGTGCCAGCAGCTTGGAGGGGGGACGGAACACTGAAGCTTTCTTT
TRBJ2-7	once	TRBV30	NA	CAWSRAVSSYEQYF	TGTGCCTGGAGTCGGGCAGTTAGCTCCTACGAGCAGTACTTC
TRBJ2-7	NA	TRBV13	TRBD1	CASSFTGQGSYEQYF	TGTGCCAGCAGCTTCACGGGACAGGGATCCTACGAGCAGTACTTC
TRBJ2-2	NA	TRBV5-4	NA	CASREVMGELFF	TGTGCCAGCCGCGAGGTCATGGGGGAGCTGTTTTTT
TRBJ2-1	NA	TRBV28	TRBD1	CASRDRTGLIDEQFF	TGTGCCAGCAGAGACAGGACAGGGCTAATTGATGAGCAGTTCTTC
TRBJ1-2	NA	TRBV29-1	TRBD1	CSVVTGVYGYTF	TGCAGCGTCGTGACAGGGGTTTATGGCTACACCTTC
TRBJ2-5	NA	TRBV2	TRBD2	CASRTPLGTVGASGRGMQETQYF	TGTGCCAGCAGGACCCCCCTTGGGACAGTAGGGGCTAGCGGGAGAGGGATGCAAGAGACCCAGTACTTC
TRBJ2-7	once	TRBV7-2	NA	CASSQVGDGAYEQYF	TGTGCCAGCAGCCAAGTGGGGGATGGGGCCTACGAGCAGTACTTC
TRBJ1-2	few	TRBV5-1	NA	CASSGDDYGYTF	TGCGCCAGCAGCGGCGATGACTATGGCTACACCTTC
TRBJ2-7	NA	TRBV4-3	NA	CASSRTPLLGGHEQYF	TGCGCCAGCAGCCGGACGCCCCTACTAGGGGGACACGAGCAGTACTTC
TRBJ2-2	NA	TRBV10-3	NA	CAILSSNTGELFF	TGTGCCATCTTGTCGTCGAACACCGGGGAGCTGTTTTTT
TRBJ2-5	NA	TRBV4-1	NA	CASSQDLMAGRQETQYF	TGCGCCAGCAGCCAAGATTTGATGGCGGGCCGCCAAGAGACCCAGTACTTC
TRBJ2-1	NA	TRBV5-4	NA	CASSLEGIAGNEQFF	TGTGCCAGCAGCTTGGAGGGAATTGCGGGCAATGAGCAGTTCTTC
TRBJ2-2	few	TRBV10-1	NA	CASSGGESPIGTGELFF	TGCGCCAGCAGTGGCGGGGAGTCCCCGATCGGCACCGGGGAGCTGTTTTTT
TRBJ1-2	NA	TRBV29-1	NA	CSVEESYGYTF	TGCAGCGTTGAAGAGTCCTATGGCTACACCTTC
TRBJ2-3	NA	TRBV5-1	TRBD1	CASSLGTGGADTQYF	TGCGCCAGCAGCCTCGGGACAGGGGGTGCAGATACGCAGTATTTT
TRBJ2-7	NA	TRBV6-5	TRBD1	CASSGTGGEQYF	TGTGCCAGCTCTGGGACAGGGGGCGAGCAGTACTTC
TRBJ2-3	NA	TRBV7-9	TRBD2	CASSNRLAGAVDTQYF	TGTGCCAGCAGCAACCGACTAGCGGGAGCTGTAGATACGCAGTATTTT
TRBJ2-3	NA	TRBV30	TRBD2	CAVPRENTDTQYF	TGTGCTGTACCGCGGGAGAACACAGATACGCAGTATTTT
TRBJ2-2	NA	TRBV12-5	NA	CASGLEVGGLRELFF	TGTGCTAGTGGTTTGGAGGTCGGAGGGCTTAGGGAGCTGTTTTTT
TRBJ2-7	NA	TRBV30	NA	CAWSRGTSYEQYF	TGTGCCTGGAGTCGTGGGACCTCCTACGAGCAGTACTTC
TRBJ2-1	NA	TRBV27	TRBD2	CASSLSAPGGGPRNEQFF	TGTGCCAGCAGTTTATCGGCCCCCGGGGGAGGGCCGCGGAATGAGCAGTTCTTC
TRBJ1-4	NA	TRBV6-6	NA	CASSYSIQATNEKLFF	TGTGCCAGCAGTTACTCGATCCAAGCAACTAATGAAAAACTGTTTTTT